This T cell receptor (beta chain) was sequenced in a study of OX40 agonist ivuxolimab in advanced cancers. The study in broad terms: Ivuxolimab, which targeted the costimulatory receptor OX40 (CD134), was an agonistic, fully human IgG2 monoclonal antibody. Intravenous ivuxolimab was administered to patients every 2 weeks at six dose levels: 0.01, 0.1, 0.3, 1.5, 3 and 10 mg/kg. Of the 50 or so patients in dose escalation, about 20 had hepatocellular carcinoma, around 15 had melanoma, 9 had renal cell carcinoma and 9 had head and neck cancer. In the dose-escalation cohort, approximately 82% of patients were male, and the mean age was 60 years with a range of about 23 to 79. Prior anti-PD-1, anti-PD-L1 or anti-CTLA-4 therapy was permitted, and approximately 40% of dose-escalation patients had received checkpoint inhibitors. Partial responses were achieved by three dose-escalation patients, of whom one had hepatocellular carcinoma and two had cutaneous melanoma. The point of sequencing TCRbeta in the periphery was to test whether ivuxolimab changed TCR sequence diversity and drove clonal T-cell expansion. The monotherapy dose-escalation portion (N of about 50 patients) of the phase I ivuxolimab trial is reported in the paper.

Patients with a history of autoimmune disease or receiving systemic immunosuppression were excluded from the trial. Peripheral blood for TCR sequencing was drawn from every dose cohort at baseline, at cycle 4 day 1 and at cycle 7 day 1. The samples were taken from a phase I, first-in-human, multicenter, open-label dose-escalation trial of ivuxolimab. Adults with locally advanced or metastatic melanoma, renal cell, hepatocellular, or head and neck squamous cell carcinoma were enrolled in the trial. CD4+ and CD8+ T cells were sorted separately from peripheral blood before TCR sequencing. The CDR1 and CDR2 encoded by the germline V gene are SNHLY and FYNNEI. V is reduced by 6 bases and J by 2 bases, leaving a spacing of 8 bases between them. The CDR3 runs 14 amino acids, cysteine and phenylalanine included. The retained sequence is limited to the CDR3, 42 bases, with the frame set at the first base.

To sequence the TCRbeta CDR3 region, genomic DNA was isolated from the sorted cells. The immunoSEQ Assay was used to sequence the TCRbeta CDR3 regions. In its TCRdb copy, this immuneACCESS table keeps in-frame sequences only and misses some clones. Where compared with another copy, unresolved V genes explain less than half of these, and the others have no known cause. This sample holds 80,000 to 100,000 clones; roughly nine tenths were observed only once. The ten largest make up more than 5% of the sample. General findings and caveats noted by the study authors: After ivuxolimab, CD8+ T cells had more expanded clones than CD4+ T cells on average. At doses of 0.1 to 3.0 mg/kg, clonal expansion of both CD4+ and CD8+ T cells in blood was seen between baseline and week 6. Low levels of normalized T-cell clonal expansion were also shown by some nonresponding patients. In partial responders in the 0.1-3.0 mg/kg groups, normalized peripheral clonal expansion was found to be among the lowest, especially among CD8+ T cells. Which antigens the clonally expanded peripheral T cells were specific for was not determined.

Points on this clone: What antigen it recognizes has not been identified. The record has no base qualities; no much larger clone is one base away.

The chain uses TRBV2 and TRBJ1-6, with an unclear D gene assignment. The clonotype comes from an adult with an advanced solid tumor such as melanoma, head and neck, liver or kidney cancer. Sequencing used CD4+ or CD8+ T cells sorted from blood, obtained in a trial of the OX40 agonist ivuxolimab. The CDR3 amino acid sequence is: CASSAQPYNSPLHF. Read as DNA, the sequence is TGTGCCAGCAGCGCACAGCCCTATAATTCACCCCTCCACTTT. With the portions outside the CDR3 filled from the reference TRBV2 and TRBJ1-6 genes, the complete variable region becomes EPEVTQTPSHQVTQMGQEVILRCVPISNHLYFYWYRQILGQKVEFLVSFYNNEISEKSEIFDDQFSVERPDGSNFTLKIRSTKLEDSAMYFCASSAQPYNSPLHFGNGTRLTVT.